This paragraph reports one T cell receptor (beta chain). Its antigen is undetermined. Regarding time point: recipient sample about 28 days before transplant, after cytoreduction. Using immunoSEQ multiplex PCR, the repertoire was profiled, and TCRdb retains in-frame clones only, with some absent. The sample comprises about 18,000 clones, about 82% of which are singletons, and around 7.7% rests with the top ten. The data were taken from a study of T cell clonotyping in hematopoietic cell transplantation. Study overall: Cytoreduction preceded collection of pretransplant recipient samples. Notes on the study in general: Pathologically expanded recipient clonotypes increased progressively from day 30 to day 180 as diversity fell. Cells were unsorted, so CD4 and CD8 contributions were not separated.

The CDR3 loop spans 16 amino acids. V was trimmed by 1 base and J by 8 bases, leaving 17 bases between them. From germline, CDR1 is MGHRA and CDR2 YSYEKL. The TCR was taken from a man aged 45-60 years with acute myeloid leukemia. Some clones in this sample may be carry-over from other donors' samples. The chain employs TRBV4-1 and TRBJ1-4; D gene unclear. Sequenced here: peripheral blood mononuclear cells, sampled before stem cell transplant. CDR3 bases: TGCGCCAGCAGCCAAGTCGTTTTGGGGTTCGTCGAAAAACTGTTTTTT. This encodes CASSQVVLGFVEKLFF.